Presented here are 17 T cell receptor beta chains from one specimen sequenced in a study of shared clonotypes between healthy human individuals. TCRdb keeps only in-frame clones here, not all; method: immunoSEQ multiplex PCR. The sample consists of 2,500,000 or so clones, less than 95% of them appearing once. Sequencing input: naive CD4+ T cells from PBMCs. Subset meaning: CD45RA+ positively selected. The receptors derive from a young man in good health. Some clones in this sample may be carry-over from other donors' samples.

This clone has only one observation. This chain joins TRBV7-2 and TRBJ2-5; D remains ambiguous. Trimming shortened V by 6 bases and J by 4 bases, and 12 bases separated the two germline ends. CDR3 length equals 13 residues. Germline V lookup: CDR1 SGHTA, CDR2 FQGNSA. In nucleotides, the CDR3 is TGTGCCAGCAGGGCGCCGGTCATAGAGACCCAGTACTTC. As protein: CASRAPVIETQYF.

The gene calls are TRBV28 and TRBJ2-7; D might be TRBD2 (7 bases). The germline V gene encodes CDR1 MDHEN and CDR2 SYDVKM. CDR3 size: 16 residues. Trimming took off 6 bases at V and 2 bases at J, with 20 bases between the two ends. The CDR3 DNA follows: TGTGCCAGCAGCCTAGGGGGGGGAGGGCCTCCCTACGAGCAGTACTTC. It yields the protein CASSLGGGGPPYEQYF.

This sequence joins TRBV2 and TRBJ2-3; D gene ambiguous. The CDR3 totals 13 residues. Germline V gene sequence: CDR1 SNHLY, CDR2 FYNNEI. The V gene lost 1 base and the J gene lost 11 bases, with 13 bases spanning the gap. DNA for the CDR3: TGTGCCAGCAGTGAAGGGGTGGACCGCCGGCAGTATTTT. It specifies CASSEGVDRRQYF. Drawing the rest from reference TRBV2 and TRBJ2-3, the complete variable domain is EPEVTQTPSHQVTQMGQEVILRCVPISNHLYFYWYRQILGQKVEFLVSFYNNEISEKSEIFDDQFSVERPDGSNFTLKIRSTKLEDSAMYFCASSEGVDRRQYFGPGTRLTVL.

The gene calls are TRBV9 and TRBJ2-1; tentative D call: TRBD2 (6 bases). The CDR3 sequence is 15 residues long. V lost 4 bases and J lost 4, with 15 bases in between. CDR1 is SGDLS and CDR2 is YYNGEE in the germline V gene. DNA of the CDR3: TGTGCCAGCAGCTCCCGACTAGGTCGGTACAATGAGCAGTTCTTC. It translates to CASSSRLGRYNEQFF.

This chain joins TRBV27 and TRBJ2-1; 13 bases are shared with TRBD2. V lost 7 bases, J lost 6 bases, and 6 bases stayed unmatched. The length of the CDR3 is 15 residues. Germline V gives CDR1 MNHEY, CDR2 SMNVEV (reference sequence). CDR3 sequence reads: CASTPGTSGTNEQFF. The CDR3 DNA reads as TGTGCCAGCACCCCCGGGACTAGCGGGACCAATGAGCAGTTCTTC.

The chain combines TRBV10-1 with TRBJ2-3, with TRBD2 identical over 11 bases. CDR1 and CDR2 (germline): WNHNN, SYGVQD (reference sequence). The CDR3 has 16 residues. The V segment lost 2 bases and the J segment 3 bases; nucleotides outside the gene matches: 4. The CDR3 reads CASSEETSGRTDTQYF. The CDR3 region has the DNA TGCGCCAGCAGTGAGGAAACTAGCGGGAGAACAGATACGCAGTATTTT.

V is TRBV6-5 and J is TRBJ2-7; weak D call: TRBD1 (6 bases). The CDR3 extends over 14 amino acids. Germline V lookup: CDR1 MNHEY, CDR2 SVGAGI. Trimming removed 2 bases from V and 6 bases from J, with 14 bases in between. CDR3 residues: CASSYRGIVAEQYF. The CDR3 bases are TGTGCCAGCAGTTACAGGGGGATCGTGGCCGAGCAGTACTTC.

Note on this clone: The junction departs from the called germline gene at one end, perhaps through a read error. The chain couples TRBV19 to TRBJ2-5, with D maybe TRBD2 (6 bases). This CDR3 has 14 residues. Germline V gene lookup returns CDR1 LNHDA and CDR2 SQIVND (reference sequence). In DNA, the CDR3 is TGTGCCAGTAGTTCGCGGAGGGGCCAAAAGACCCAGTACTTC. Translation gives CASSSRRGQKTQYF.

In this sample, this clone turned up once. The chain couples TRBV5-4 to TRBJ1-1; 8 bases are a match to TRBD1. Germline V gene data show CDR1 as SGHNT and CDR2 as YYREEE (reference sequence). This CDR3 is built from 16 residues. J was trimmed by 1 base and V by 4 bases; bases with no gene match: 9. CDR3 in DNA: TGTGCCAGCAGCGCCCGACAGGGGTTGGGGAACACTGAAGCTTTCTTT. This gives the protein CASSARQGLGNTEAFF.

This clone turned up a few times. The rearrangement links TRBV7-2 to TRBJ1-1; tentative D call: TRBD1 (5 bases). Germline CDR1 SGHTA, CDR2 FQGNSA. This CDR3 has 13 amino acids. V was trimmed by 1 base and J by 4 bases, leaving 7 bases between them. The CDR3, as DNA: TGTGCCAGCAGCTTAGGCAGGGTCACTGAAGCTTTCTTT. Translating it yields CASSLGRVTEAFF.

The rearrangement uses TRBV28 and TRBJ1-1, with no clear D. This CDR3 contains 13 residues. Germline V CDR1 and CDR2: MDHEN, SYDVKM. V dropped 8 bases and J dropped 0 bases, with 10 bases sitting between them. CDR3 protein: CASRREVNTEAFF. CDR3 coding DNA: TGTGCCAGCCGAAGGGAAGTGAACACTGAAGCTTTCTTT.

This clone was counted a few times. The chain uses TRBV29-1 and TRBJ1-3, with D perhaps matching TRBD1 (5 bases). Trimming pared 6 bases from V and 10 bases from J, leaving 13 bases between. This CDR3 comprises 11 residues. Germline CDR1 is SQVTM and CDR2 is ANQGSEA. The DNA for the CDR3 is TGCAGCGTCGCTCAGGGTTATACCATATATTTT. It yields the protein CSVAQGYTIYF.

The CDR3 spells CASSFAGGDNEQFF. CDR3 DNA sequence: TGTGCCAGCAGCTTCGCAGGGGGGGACAATGAGCAGTTCTTC. V and J are TRBV7-9 and TRBJ2-1, with D perhaps TRBD1 or TRBD2 (7 bases each). V lost 3 bases and J lost 5, with 11 bases in between. CDR1 is SEHNR and CDR2 is FQNEAQ in the germline V gene (reference sequence). The CDR3 is made up of 14 amino acids.

Details on this clone: In the same sample, other DNA sequences code for this CDR3. The chain carries TRBV7-9 and TRBJ1-5, with unresolved D. The CDR3 extends over 14 amino acids. Trimming left V 6 bases short and J 2 bases short, with 11 bases between. Germline assignment: CDR1 SEHNR and CDR2 FQNEAQ (reference sequence). The CDR3 nucleotides read TGTGCCAGCAGTCTTGACGGACGCAATCAGCCCCAGCATTTT. Protein sequence: CASSLDGRNQPQHF.

In its sample, this clone was seen once. This chain joins TRBV7-2 and TRBJ2-4, with a weak D call TRBD2 (5 bases). V was shortened by 1 base and J by 8 bases, with 18 bases between the two germline ends. This CDR3 comprises 16 residues. The germline gives CDR1 SGHTA, CDR2 FQGNSA. CDR3 nucleotide sequence: TGTGCCAGCAGCTTAGAGGTCGGGATCCCGAGGGACATTCAGTACTTC. Translating gives CASSLEVGIPRDIQYF.

The genes are TRBV28 and TRBJ1-1; 9 bases map to TRBD1. Germline values: CDR1 MDHEN, CDR2 SYDVKM. With 6 bases clipped from V and 1 base from J, the junction kept 9 bases outside the gene matches. There are 16 residues in the CDR3. DNA of the CDR3: TGTGCCAGCAGACCGCCCCCACAGGGGGCGAACACTGAAGCTTTCTTT. Protein sequence: CASRPPPQGANTEAFF.

This rearrangement joins TRBV19 to TRBJ1-5; D is unresolved. This CDR3 contains 16 residues. Trimming left V 3 bases short and J 2 bases short, with 14 bases between. Germline CDR1 LNHDA, CDR2 SQIVND (reference sequence). CDR3 loop: CASSIKGWSGNQPQHF. CDR3 sequence (DNA): TGTGCCAGTAGTATCAAAGGGTGGTCAGGCAATCAGCCCCAGCATTTT.